This TCR beta chain emerged from a study of cytotoxic CD8 clonotypes in ibrutinib-treated CLL. There are 13 residues in the CDR3. Trimming removed 3 bases from V and 11 bases from J; junction bases left unmatched: 9. The germline gives CDR1 MDHEN, CDR2 SYDVKM. Cryopreserved PBMCs supplied 2 to 2.5 micrograms of genomic DNA for TCR beta libraries. Measured with immunoSEQ multiplex PCR; TCRdb has only the in-frame clones, and not every one. The sample has roughly 150,000 clones; roughly four fifths are singletons. The chain employs TRBV28 and TRBJ1-1, with 7 bases aligning to TRBD1. The sample here was PBMCs, taken after 12 months of ibrutinib treatment. The clonotype comes from a human donor with chronic lymphocytic leukemia. The CDR3 DNA is TGTGCCAGCAGTTTGACGGAGGGCAGGGGGGCTTTCTTT. Protein product: CASSLTEGRGAFF.